This T cell receptor (beta chain) was captured by sequencing in a study of T cells in narcolepsy. Clones were read by immunoSEQ multiplex PCR, and TCRdb kept only the in-frame ones, dropping some. The profile shows some 16,000 clones, roughly 87% of them singletons. Trimming stripped 5 bases from V and 0 bases from J, with 21 bases between. Germline-derived CDR1 and CDR2 are LGHNT and FRNRAP. The CDR3 has 18 residues. This chain uses TRBV12-5 with TRBJ2-3, with D unresolved. The sequence was obtained from a human donor in good health. Sequences were obtained from memory (CD45RA-) CD4+ T cells from blood. The CDR3 spells CASGPLPDGASSTDTQYF. The CDR3 coding sequence is TGTGCTAGTGGTCCACTCCCCGACGGAGCGTCTAGCACAGATACGCAGTATTTT.